The 5 T cell receptor beta chains listed next were all sequenced from one sample in a study of technical replicates of blood from several donors. Only in-frame clones appear in the TCRdb table, and some are missing; sequencing was by immunoSEQ multiplex PCR. Seen here are 76,000 or so clones, over 75% observed once, and the top ten hold 0.25%. The specimen sequenced was T cells isolated from PBMCs. These receptors were taken from a human donor in good health.

The rearrangement joins TRBV11-2 to TRBJ2-7, with 8 positions matching TRBD2. CDR1 and CDR2 (germline): SGHAT, FQNNGV. This CDR3 is 15 amino acids long. Unmatched junction bases numbered 10, after V lost 4 bases and J lost 5 bases. DNA for the CDR3: TGTGCCAGCAGCTACAGTCCGGGGGGGGGCAACGAGCAGTACTTC. Its translation: CASSYSPGGGNEQYF.

The V and J genes are TRBV25-1 and TRBJ2-7, with 7 bases that match TRBD1. Losses at the gene ends were 4 bases for V and 2 bases for J; bases not matched to a gene: 5. The CDR3 sequence is 14 residues long. CDR1 and CDR2 (germline): MGHDK, SYGVNS. DNA for the CDR3: TGTGCCAGCAGTGGAGGGGGCAGACCCTACGAGCAGTACTTC. Translated: CASSGGGRPYEQYF.

The V call is TRBV4-1, the J call TRBJ2-1, with 10 bases lining up with TRBD1. The ends lost 1 base at V and 4 bases at J; junction bases unmatched: 7. The CDR3 contains 17 residues. Germline V gives CDR1 MGHRA, CDR2 YSYEKL. CDR3 nucleotides: TGCGCCAGCAGCCAAGCCCTTCGACAGGGGGCTTACAATGAGCAGTTCTTC. Residues: CASSQALRQGAYNEQFF.

This clone was detected only a few times. CDR3 nucleotides: TGCGCCAGCAGCCAAGAGGCCGCGGGACAGCCCCAGCATTTT. This gives the protein CASSQEAAGQPQHF. The chain links TRBV4-1 to TRBJ1-5; D is unresolved. Germline CDR1 and CDR2: MGHRA and YSYEKL. With 0 bases removed from V and 7 bases from J, the gap between germline ends came to 10 bases. This CDR3 has 14 amino acids.

The chain has TRBV7-2 and TRBJ2-3; D uncertain. Germline assignment: CDR1 SGHTA and CDR2 FQGNSA. The ends were cut back, 5 bases at V and 0 bases at J, with 9 bases in the middle. The CDR3 is made up of 14 amino acids. DNA for the CDR3: TGTGCCAGCAGCCTTTCTCCGAGCACAGATACGCAGTATTTT. Encoded protein: CASSLSPSTDTQYF.